This is a list of T cell receptor beta chains from one sample in a study of blood T cell repertoires in COVID-19. Some clones are missing from TCRdb's copy, which holds only in-frame ones; the method was immunoSEQ multiplex PCR. The table records roughly 81,000 clones, around 91% of them present only once. The source material was peripheral blood. These receptors came from a woman in her forties or fifties in a cohort sampled during active COVID-19. Both conserved end residues are part of each CDR3. Each record gives: clone size, V gene, J gene, D gene, CDR3 protein, CDR3 DNA. D genes are given only for firm matches. Expanded clones are given a class, and other clones once, few, many or no size at all.

clone size: -
V gene: TRBV6-4
J gene: TRBJ1-1
D gene: -
CDR3 protein: CASSVSRGTEAFF
CDR3 DNA: TGTGCCAGCAGTGTCAGCAGGGGTACTGAAGCTTTCTTT

clone size: -
V gene: TRBV11-2
J gene: TRBJ2-2
D gene: -
CDR3 protein: CASTLAEGATDMTGELFF
CDR3 DNA: TGTGCCAGCACACTAGCAGAGGGGGCCACCGACATGACCGGGGAGCTGTTTTTT

clone size: -
V gene: TRBV3-1/TRBV3-2
J gene: TRBJ2-7
D gene: -
CDR3 protein: CASSAGRTLYTEQYF
CDR3 DNA: TGTGCCAGCAGCGCGGGGAGGACTCTCTATACAGAGCAGTACTTC

clone size: -
V gene: TRBV18
J gene: TRBJ1-1
D gene: TRBD1
CDR3 protein: CASSPQGQGMNTEAFF
CDR3 DNA: TGTGCCAGCTCACCACAGGGACAGGGAATGAACACTGAAGCTTTCTTT

clone size: -
V gene: TRBV18
J gene: TRBJ2-5
D gene: TRBD2
CDR3 protein: CASSRGGIQETQYF
CDR3 DNA: TGTGCCAGCTCACGCGGGGGGATACAAGAGACCCAGTACTTC

clone size: -
V gene: TRBV19
J gene: TRBJ1-6
D gene: -
CDR3 protein: CASSRAVRFSPLHF
CDR3 DNA: TGTGCCAGTAGTAGGGCCGTAAGGTTTTCACCCCTCCACTTT

clone size: -
V gene: TRBV15
J gene: TRBJ1-5
D gene: -
CDR3 protein: CATRLGGMGNQPQHF
CDR3 DNA: TGTGCCACCAGGTTAGGAGGGATGGGCAATCAGCCCCAGCATTTT

clone size: -
V gene: TRBV7-9
J gene: TRBJ1-4
D gene: -
CDR3 protein: CASSLAEGPGEKLFF
CDR3 DNA: TGTGCCAGCAGCTTAGCGGAGGGGCCGGGGGAAAAACTGTTTTTT

clone size: -
V gene: TRBV5-1
J gene: TRBJ2-4
D gene: TRBD2
CDR3 protein: CASSSNPGLAGGAKNIQYF
CDR3 DNA: TGCGCCAGCAGCTCCAATCCGGGACTAGCGGGAGGGGCCAAAAACATTCAGTACTTC

clone size: -
V gene: TRBV5-1
J gene: TRBJ2-1
D gene: -
CDR3 protein: CASRQGRDEQFF
CDR3 DNA: TGCGCCAGCAGGCAGGGGAGGGATGAGCAGTTCTTC

clone size: -
V gene: TRBV23-1
J gene: TRBJ2-7
D gene: TRBD1
CDR3 protein: CASSHHTPGQGNRGVKYEQYF
CDR3 DNA: TGCGCCAGCAGTCATCACACTCCGGGACAGGGGAATAGGGGAGTTAAGTACGAGCAGTACTTC

clone size: -
V gene: TRBV6-6
J gene: TRBJ1-2
D gene: TRBD1
CDR3 protein: CASSYPPGQDNYGYTF
CDR3 DNA: TGTGCCAGCAGTTACCCACCCGGACAGGACAACTATGGCTACACCTTC

clone size: -
V gene: TRBV10-3
J gene: TRBJ1-4
D gene: TRBD1
CDR3 protein: CAISESAGTGPEKLFF
CDR3 DNA: TGTGCCATCAGTGAGTCGGCGGGGACAGGGCCCGAAAAACTGTTTTTT

clone size: -
V gene: TRBV7-8
J gene: TRBJ1-3
D gene: -
CDR3 protein: CASSLGGGNTIYF
CDR3 DNA: TGTGCCAGCAGCTTAGGCGGGGGGAACACCATATATTTT

clone size: -
V gene: TRBV5-1
J gene: TRBJ2-2
D gene: -
CDR3 protein: CASSYTGLTGELFF
CDR3 DNA: TGCGCCAGCAGCTATACAGGGCTGACCGGGGAGCTGTTTTTT

clone size: -
V gene: TRBV29-1
J gene: TRBJ1-1
D gene: -
CDR3 protein: CSVEVLTGGTEAFF
CDR3 DNA: TGCAGCGTTGAAGTCCTAACCGGAGGTACTGAAGCTTTCTTT

clone size: -
V gene: TRBV5-4
J gene: TRBJ2-4
D gene: -
CDR3 protein: CASSFGTQLAKNIQYF
CDR3 DNA: TGTGCCAGCAGCTTCGGGACACAGTTAGCCAAAAACATTCAGTACTTC

clone size: -
V gene: TRBV12-5
J gene: TRBJ2-3
D gene: TRBD1
CDR3 protein: CASNNPGPDRGRFADTQYF
CDR3 DNA: TGTGCTAGCAATAATCCCGGGCCGGACAGGGGGCGATTTGCAGATACGCAGTATTTT

clone size: few
V gene: TRBV7-8
J gene: TRBJ1-3
D gene: -
CDR3 protein: CASSLFDRKGNTIYF
CDR3 DNA: TGTGCCAGCAGCTTATTTGACAGGAAGGGAAACACCATATATTTT

clone size: -
V gene: TRBV7-9
J gene: TRBJ2-3
D gene: TRBD1
CDR3 protein: CASSDRGPDTQYF
CDR3 DNA: TGTGCCAGCAGCGACAGGGGGCCAGATACGCAGTATTTT

clone size: -
V gene: TRBV7-6
J gene: TRBJ2-3
D gene: TRBD2
CDR3 protein: CASSPILSGRSDTQYF
CDR3 DNA: TGTGCCAGCAGCCCCATTCTGAGCGGGAGATCAGATACGCAGTATTTT

clone size: -
V gene: TRBV9
J gene: TRBJ2-2
D gene: TRBD2
CDR3 protein: CASSEGTGTTNTGELFF
CDR3 DNA: TGTGCCAGCAGCGAGGGAACCGGGACTACGAACACCGGGGAGCTGTTTTTT

clone size: -
V gene: TRBV5-1
J gene: TRBJ2-2
D gene: TRBD2
CDR3 protein: CASSLDGTTYTGELFF
CDR3 DNA: TGCGCCAGCAGCTTGGATGGGACTACCTACACCGGGGAGCTGTTTTTT

clone size: -
V gene: TRBV3-1/TRBV3-2
J gene: TRBJ2-7
D gene: TRBD2
CDR3 protein: CASSLTGTKYEQYF
CDR3 DNA: TGTGCCAGCAGCTTGACCGGGACTAAATACGAGCAGTACTTC

clone size: -
V gene: TRBV7-2
J gene: TRBJ1-2
D gene: TRBD1
CDR3 protein: CASSPRGTGRYGYTF
CDR3 DNA: TGTGCCAGCAGCCCGCGAGGGACAGGTCGCTATGGCTACACCTTC

clone size: -
V gene: TRBV19
J gene: TRBJ1-2
D gene: -
CDR3 protein: CASSIFGRSRTGYGYTF
CDR3 DNA: TGTGCCAGTAGTATTTTCGGCAGGTCTCGGACTGGATATGGCTACACCTTC

clone size: once
V gene: TRBV4-1
J gene: TRBJ2-7
D gene: TRBD1
CDR3 protein: CASSEDRAYEQYF
CDR3 DNA: TGCGCCAGCAGCGAGGACAGGGCCTACGAGCAGTACTTC

clone size: -
V gene: TRBV7-9
J gene: TRBJ1-5
D gene: -
CDR3 protein: CASSRGFAGEQPQHF
CDR3 DNA: TGTGCCAGCAGCCGAGGGTTCGCCGGGGAACAGCCCCAGCATTTT

clone size: -
V gene: TRBV20-1
J gene: TRBJ1-2
D gene: -
CDR3 protein: CSATTEGYTF
CDR3 DNA: TGCAGTGCAACGACAGAGGGCTACACCTTC

clone size: -
V gene: TRBV9
J gene: TRBJ2-7
D gene: -
CDR3 protein: CASSLGDSNYEQYF
CDR3 DNA: TGTGCCAGCAGCCTAGGGGACTCCAACTACGAGCAGTACTTC

clone size: few
V gene: TRBV30
J gene: TRBJ1-6
D gene: -
CDR3 protein: CAWSITENSPLHF
CDR3 DNA: TGTGCCTGGAGTATTACGGAGAATTCACCCCTCCACTTT

clone size: -
V gene: TRBV11-3
J gene: TRBJ2-7
D gene: TRBD1
CDR3 protein: CASSLDRGPYEQYF
CDR3 DNA: TGTGCCAGCAGCTTAGACAGGGGGCCCTACGAGCAGTACTTC

clone size: -
V gene: TRBV4-2
J gene: TRBJ2-7
D gene: TRBD2
CDR3 protein: CASSPGLAGGPAYEQYF
CDR3 DNA: TGTGCCAGCAGCCCGGGACTAGCGGGGGGTCCCGCCTACGAGCAGTACTTC

clone size: once
V gene: TRBV5-1
J gene: TRBJ1-1
D gene: -
CDR3 protein: CASSLAAAGWPEAFF
CDR3 DNA: TGCGCCAGCAGCTTGGCCGCAGCAGGGTGGCCTGAAGCTTTCTTT

clone size: -
V gene: TRBV28
J gene: TRBJ2-5
D gene: TRBD2
CDR3 protein: CASSLAGVQETQYF
CDR3 DNA: TGTGCCAGCAGCCTAGCGGGAGTTCAAGAGACCCAGTACTTC

clone size: -
V gene: TRBV6-6
J gene: TRBJ1-5
D gene: -
CDR3 protein: CASSYGTLDQPQHF
CDR3 DNA: TGTGCCAGCAGTTACGGGACACTGGATCAGCCCCAGCATTTT

clone size: -
V gene: TRBV5-1
J gene: TRBJ2-6
D gene: TRBD2
CDR3 protein: CASSPVSGGSGANVLTF
CDR3 DNA: TGCGCCAGCAGCCCTGTTTCGGGGGGCTCTGGGGCCAACGTCCTGACTTTC

clone size: -
V gene: TRBV29-1
J gene: TRBJ1-2
D gene: -
CDR3 protein: CSVEERAAHGYTF
CDR3 DNA: TGCAGCGTTGAAGAGCGGGCAGCGCATGGCTACACCTTC

clone size: -
V gene: TRBV4-2
J gene: TRBJ2-1
D gene: TRBD2
CDR3 protein: CASSRDSGDAYNEQFF
CDR3 DNA: TGTGCCAGCAGCCGCGACAGCGGGGATGCCTACAATGAGCAGTTCTTC

clone size: -
V gene: TRBV3-1/TRBV3-2
J gene: TRBJ1-1
D gene: -
CDR3 protein: CASSHGQSNTEAFF
CDR3 DNA: TGTGCCAGCAGCCACGGACAGTCGAACACTGAAGCTTTCTTT

clone size: -
V gene: TRBV18
J gene: TRBJ2-3
D gene: -
CDR3 protein: CASSKLVGLVDTQYF
CDR3 DNA: TGTGCCAGCTCTAAACTTGTGGGGCTGGTAGATACGCAGTATTTT